This TCR beta chain appears in the sequencing data of a study of Graves' ophthalmopathy and Graves' hyperthyroidism. General study results and limits: Both a roughly 70% sensitivity and a roughly 75% specificity characterized the model's predictions of ophthalmopathy progression.

This clonotype was seen many times. Antigen unknown. The CDR3 is 14 amino acids. V shed 1 base and J shed 5 bases, with 12 bases lying between them. The germline gives CDR1 SGHAT, CDR2 FQNNGV. CDR3 regions of TCR beta were amplified from RNA transcripts. The library came from an HTBI-primed first-round RT-PCR and a second-round multiplex PCR. TCRdb recomputed calls from the multiplex PCR reads with MiXCR, one row per CDR3 protein. The data hold 1 million to 1.3 million distinct CDR3 sequences, with 36% observed a single time. The chain links TRBV11-2 to TRBJ2-7; D is possibly TRBD2 (5 bases). This sequence was found in an adult man with Graves' hyperthyroidism. The specimen was peripheral blood or thyroid tissue (not recorded which). The CDR3 here is CASSLGAGFNEQYF. The DNA for the CDR3 is TGTGCCAGCAGCTTAGGTGCGGGTTTCAACGAGCAGTACTTC.